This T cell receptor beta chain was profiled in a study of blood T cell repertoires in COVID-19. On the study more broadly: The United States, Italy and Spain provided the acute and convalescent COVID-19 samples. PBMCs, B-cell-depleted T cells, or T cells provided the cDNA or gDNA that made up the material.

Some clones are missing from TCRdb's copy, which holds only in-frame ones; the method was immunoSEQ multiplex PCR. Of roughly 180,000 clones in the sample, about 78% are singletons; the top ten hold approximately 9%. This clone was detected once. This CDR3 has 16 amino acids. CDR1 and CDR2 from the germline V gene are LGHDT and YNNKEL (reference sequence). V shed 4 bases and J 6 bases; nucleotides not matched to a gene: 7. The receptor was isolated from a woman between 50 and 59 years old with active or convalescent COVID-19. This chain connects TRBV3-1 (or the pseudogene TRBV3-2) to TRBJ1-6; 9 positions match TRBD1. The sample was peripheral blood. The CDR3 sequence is CASSPTGQGLNSPLHF. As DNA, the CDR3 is TGTGCCAGCAGCCCGACGGGACAGGGCCTTAATTCACCCCTCCACTTT.